Listed below are T cell receptor beta chains from one sample, sequenced in a study of T cell clonotyping in hematopoietic cell transplantation. The data were produced by immunoSEQ multiplex PCR, yet TCRdb's version contains in-frame clones alone and is incomplete. The sample includes about 11,000 clones, about half seen only once; the top ten take 6.5% to 10%. This specimen consisted of PBMCs, obtained 30 days after allogeneic stem cell transplant. The receptors were sampled from a male patient in his fifties who had an allogeneic stem cell transplant from an unrelated donor, so the T cells may come from the graft donor. Some clones in this sample may be carry-over from other donors' samples. Each CDR3 is given without its conserved first and last residue. Each record gives: D gene, V gene, clone size, J gene, CDR3 protein. D genes are given only for firm matches. Where a row states a size, it is once, few, many or the class of an expanded clone; other rows omit it.

>NA|TRBV2|few|TRBJ1-5
ASSDLRNQPQH
>NA|TRBV27|few|TRBJ1-5
ASSLRENQPQH
>TRBD1|TRBV4-2|NA|TRBJ1-2
ASSQWGQVNYGYT
>NA|TRBV27|NA|TRBJ1-1
ASSLRRNTEAF
>NA|TRBV6-5|NA|TRBJ2-5
ASSYSGLGSGQY
>TRBD1|TRBV11-2|NA|TRBJ2-5
ASSPDRAETQY
>NA|TRBV29-1|NA|TRBJ1-2
SVENGGYGYT
>NA|TRBV29-1|NA|TRBJ2-1
SSSGGRNEQF
>TRBD1|TRBV6-5|few|TRBJ2-7
ASSKDRTYEQY
>NA|TRBV23-1|NA|TRBJ2-7
ASSQSRHYEQY
>TRBD1|TRBV29-1|NA|TRBJ2-4
SVINRDRGYVQY
>NA|TRBV6-5|once|TRBJ2-6
ASSYLGANVLT
>NA|TRBV5-6|few|TRBJ2-3
ASSLRRQTDTDTQY
>NA|TRBV7-6|NA|TRBJ1-4
ASSWSPADHEKLF
>NA|TRBV30|few|TRBJ2-1
AWSGYNEQF
>NA|TRBV9|NA|TRBJ1-5
ASSASGENNQPQH
>NA|TRBV2|NA|TRBJ1-2
ASKTLYGYT
>TRBD2|TRBV4-1|NA|TRBJ2-3
ASSQDRLAESTDTQY
>NA|TRBV30|NA|TRBJ2-5
AWTRKDWQETQY
>NA|TRBV6-6|NA|TRBJ1-5
ASSRGRDQPQH
>NA|TRBV5-1|NA|TRBJ1-2
ASSPTLHGDYGYT
>TRBD1|TRBV5-6|NA|TRBJ1-5
ASSIGTGNNQPQH
>NA|TRBV7-3|NA|TRBJ2-1
ASSPGLSSYNEQF
>NA|TRBV2|few|TRBJ1-5
ASSDRRYQPQH
>TRBD1|TRBV29-1|once|TRBJ2-7
STRDSGLSHEQY
>NA|TRBV29-1|NA|TRBJ2-5
SVSRLGQETQY
>NA|TRBV6-6|NA|TRBJ1-3
ASGGSPNTIY
>TRBD2|TRBV6-5|NA|TRBJ2-7
ASSGGGLGDEQY
>TRBD1|TRBV30|once|TRBJ2-7
AWGQGDDEQC
>TRBD1|TRBV29-1|NA|TRBJ2-7
SVGQGDYEQY
>TRBD1|TRBV4-1|NA|TRBJ1-2
ASSQEGQPAYVRT
>NA|TRBV5-6|NA|TRBJ1-5
ASSLVGDLQPQH
>NA|TRBV30|NA|TRBJ2-5
AWSSIQYQETQY
>NA|TRBV5-1|NA|TRBJ1-1
ASSLEGELNTEAF
>NA|TRBV5-6|few|TRBJ1-5
ASSLRAQH
>TRBD1|TRBV5-6|NA|NA
ASSLGGQGAYEQY
>NA|TRBV25-1|few|TRBJ1-2
ASSELGSTGYT
>TRBD1|TRBV30|once|TRBJ1-3
AWSPTGGISGNTIY
>NA|TRBV9|few|TRBJ1-6
ASSARRFDSPLH
>NA|TRBV6-5|NA|TRBJ2-7
ASSYSLSGEVYEQY
>NA|TRBV7-2|few|TRBJ2-2
ASSPALTGELF